This entry concerns a single T cell receptor beta chain. CDR3 length: 14 amino acids. Germline CDR1 reads MNHEY; CDR2 reads SVGAGI. The germline V and J ends were trimmed by 5 bases and 8 bases, with 18 bases remaining between them. Assay: immunoSEQ multiplex PCR; the TCRdb copy retains only in-frame clones and omits some. The repertoire holds some 640,000 clones, with approximately 88% as singletons. The source of the sample is a study of Ad26.COV2.S vaccination and SARS-CoV-2 variants. Stated treatment: about 20 received Ad26.COV2.S at low or high dose, single or two shots; several received placebo; per-sample allocation not given. Day 63 after the first injection of vaccine or placebo was the sampling time. The donor's status was that of an adult aged 18-55 years in Boston.

The specimen comprised peripheral blood, sampled in a trial of Ad26.COV2.S vaccine versus placebo. The sequence was obtained from a person between 18 and 65 years old who received the Ad26.COV2.S COVID-19 vaccine or a placebo. The chain combines TRBV6-5 with TRBJ1-2, with a tentative D call TRBD1 (6 bases). CDR3 bases: TGTGCCAGCAGTCCTAACGGGGGGCTCGGCGGCTACACCTTC. As protein: CASSPNGGLGGYTF.